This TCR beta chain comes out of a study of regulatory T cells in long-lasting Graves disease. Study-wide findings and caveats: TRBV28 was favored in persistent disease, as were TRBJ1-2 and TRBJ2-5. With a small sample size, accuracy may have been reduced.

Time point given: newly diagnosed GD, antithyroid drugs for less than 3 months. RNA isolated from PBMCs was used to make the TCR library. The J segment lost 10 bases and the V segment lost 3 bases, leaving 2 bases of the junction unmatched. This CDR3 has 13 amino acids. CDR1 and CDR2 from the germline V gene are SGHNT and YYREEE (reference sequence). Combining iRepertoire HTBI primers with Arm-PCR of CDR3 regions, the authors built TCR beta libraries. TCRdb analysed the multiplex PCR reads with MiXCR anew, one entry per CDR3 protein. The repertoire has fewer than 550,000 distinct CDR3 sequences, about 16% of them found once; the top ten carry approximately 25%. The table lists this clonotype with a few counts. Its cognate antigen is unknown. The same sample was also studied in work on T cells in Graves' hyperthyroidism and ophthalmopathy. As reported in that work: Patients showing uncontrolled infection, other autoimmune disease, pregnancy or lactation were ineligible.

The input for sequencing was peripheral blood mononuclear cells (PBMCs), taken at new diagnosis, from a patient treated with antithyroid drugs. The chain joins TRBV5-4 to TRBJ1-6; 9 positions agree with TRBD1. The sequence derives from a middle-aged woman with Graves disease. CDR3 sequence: CASSWDRESPLHF. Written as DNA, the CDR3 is TGTGCCAGCAGCTGGGACAGGGAATCACCCCTCCACTTT.